This TCR beta chain derives from a study of beta chain features in type 1 diabetes. At the level of the study: All samples yielded some 100,000,000 examined sorted cells.

The authors reverse transcribed all of the isolated RNA, so sequencing captured expressed TCRB transcripts. Only in-frame clones appear in the TCRdb table, and some are missing; sequencing was by immunoSEQ multiplex PCR. The sample records 300,000 to 400,000 clones, approximately 10% being singletons. The TCR sequence derives from a woman aged 25 to 39 in good health. Source material: naive CD4+ T cells from blood.

In DNA form, the CDR3 reads TGCGCCAGCAGCTTTTTCCCCGGGACTAGCGGGTACACAGATACGCAGTATTTT. Its translation is CASSFFPGTSGYTDTQYF. V gene TRBV5-1 combines with J gene TRBJ2-3, with TRBD2 identical over 12 bases. Trimming took 2 bases from V and 2 from J; bases not matched to a gene: 9. Germline V gene sequence: CDR1 SGHRS, CDR2 YFSETQ. The CDR3 has 18 amino acids. Supplemented by reference TRBV5-1 and TRBJ2-3, the full variable domain reads KAGVTQTPRYLIKTRGQQVTLSCSPISGHRSVSWYQQTPGQGLQFLFEYFSETQRNKGNFPGRFSGRQFSNSRSEMNVSTLELGDSALYLCASSFFPGTSGYTDTQYFGPGTRLTVL.